Following are 21 T cell receptor beta chains from one sample sequenced in a study of T cell repertoires in cytomegalovirus infection. One entry per CDR3 protein results from TCRdb running MiXCR on the reads. The table has approximately 700,000 distinct CDR3 sequences, 35% to 45% seen once. Sequencing was done on a sample of PBMCs. The receptor source for this set is a human donor in good health (CMV status not recorded). Some clones in this sample may be carry-over from other donors' samples.

The chain joins TRBV27 to TRBJ2-7, with D unclear. The CDR3 loop spans 15 amino acids. V was shortened by 0 bases and J by 9 bases, with 18 bases between the two germline ends. Per the germline V gene, CDR1 is MNHEY and CDR2 is SMNVEV (reference sequence). CDR3: CASSLSGPYLDWQYF. DNA of the CDR3: TGTGCCAGCAGTTTATCCGGACCTTACCTCGACTGGCAGTACTTC.

This clonotype was detected only a few times. The chain is built from TRBV28 and TRBJ1-2; 10 nucleotides align to TRBD1. Germline CDR1 MDHEN, CDR2 SYDVKM. The CDR3 has 13 residues. Trimming cost V 5 bases and J 7 bases; bases outside gene matches: 4. The CDR3: CASSGTGEGGYTF. The CDR3 bases are TGTGCCAGCAGTGGGACAGGGGAGGGTGGCTACACCTTC.

The V gene is TRBV30, the J gene TRBJ1-5; D not resolved. The V and J ends lost 2 bases and 6 bases respectively, with 11 bases between them. Germline CDR1 is GTSNPN and CDR2 is SVGIG (reference sequence). The CDR3 is 13 residues long. As DNA, the CDR3 is TGTGCCTGGAGTCGAGCAAGCGGTCAGCCCCAGCATTTT. The encoded protein is CAWSRASGQPQHF.

The V gene is TRBV12-3 or TRBV12-4, the J gene TRBJ1-5, with a weak D call TRBD1 (6 bases). This CDR3 is 14 amino acids long. V lost 1 base and J lost 7, with 11 bases in between. CDR3 region: CASSLGDNFQPQHF. CDR3 sequence (DNA): TGTGCCAGCAGTTTAGGGGACAACTTCCAGCCCCAGCATTTT.

The rearrangement links TRBV4-1 to TRBJ2-7, with 9 positions matching TRBD2. CDR3 length: 14 residues. The germline gives CDR1 MGHRA, CDR2 YSYEKL. V lost 1 base, J lost 5 bases, and 3 bases stayed unmatched. The DNA of the CDR3 is TGCGCCAGCAGCCAAGTAGCGGGGGAGGACGAGCAGTACTTC. Protein product: CASSQVAGEDEQYF.

With regard to this clonotype: One end of the junction is discordant with germline, which a read error may explain. The chain is built from TRBV3-1 and TRBJ1-5; D unresolved. The CDR3 consists of 13 residues. Germline V gives CDR1 LGHDT, CDR2 YNNKEL (reference sequence). CDR3 nucleotides: TGTGCCAGCAGCCAGGCGTGCAATGAGCCCCAGAATTTT. It specifies CASSQACNEPQNF.

This clonotype was detected a few times. V is TRBV11-2 and J is TRBJ2-1; D perhaps matches TRBD2 (6 bases). Germline V gene sequence: CDR1 SGHAT, CDR2 FQNNGV. V lost 11 bases and J lost 6, with 11 bases in between. The CDR3 loop spans 11 amino acids. The CDR3 nucleotides read TGTGCCGGGGGTAGCGGCAATGAGCAGTTCTTC. This sequence encodes CAGGSGNEQFF.

This chain uses TRBV5-1 with TRBJ2-5; D could derive from TRBD1 or TRBD2 (7 bases each). This CDR3 comprises 14 residues. Germline V gene data show CDR1 as SGHRS and CDR2 as YFSETQ. Trimming took 3 bases from V and 3 from J, leaving 12 bases between them. The CDR3 loop is CASSSQGGEETQYF. The DNA for the CDR3 is TGCGCCAGCAGCTCCCAGGGGGGGGAAGAGACCCAGTACTTC.

This clonotype was counted at least ten times. V gene TRBV7-2 combines with J gene TRBJ2-7; D unresolved. Trimming took 0 bases from V and 3 from J, leaving 9 bases between them. CDR3 length equals 14 residues. The germline V gene encodes CDR1 SGHTA and CDR2 FQGNSA. The CDR3 spells CASSLARQDYEQYF. In DNA form, the CDR3 reads TGTGCCAGCAGCTTAGCGCGGCAGGACTACGAGCAGTACTTC.

The CDR3 protein is CSLKGPDTQYF. The CDR3 DNA reads as TGCAGTTTAAAGGGGCCAGATACGCAGTATTTT. The chain couples TRBV20-1 to TRBJ2-3; D possibly corresponds to TRBD1 (5 bases). Germline values: CDR1 DFQATT, CDR2 SNEGSKA (reference sequence). The CDR3 runs to 11 residues. Deletions cut 8 bases from V and 4 bases from J, with 10 bases between.

The chain uses TRBV28 and TRBJ2-5; no firm D call. Germline CDR1 reads MDHEN; CDR2 reads SYDVKM. V lost 5 bases and J 1 base, leaving 8 bases between the germline ends. The CDR3 is made up of 13 amino acids. The CDR3 region has the DNA TGTGCCAGCAGTCAGCCGCTCCAAGAGACCCAGTACTTC. Its translation is CASSQPLQETQYF.

This clonotype appeared a few times. The gene calls are TRBV28 and TRBJ1-5; D remains unclear. The V gene's germline CDR1 is MDHEN and CDR2 SYDVKM. Trimming pared 4 bases from V and 2 bases from J, leaving 12 bases between. This CDR3 has 15 residues. The CDR3 region has the DNA TGTGCCAGCAGTTCCCCGGATGTTGGCAATCAGCCCCAGCATTTT. Translation: CASSSPDVGNQPQHF.

This chain links TRBV2 with TRBJ2-1; D not certain. Trimming removed 2 bases at V and 4 bases at J, with 6 bases between. The CDR3 runs 13 residues. The germline V gene encodes CDR1 SNHLY and CDR2 FYNNEI. For the CDR3, the DNA is TGTGCCAGCAGTGAATTCGTGTACAATGAGCAGTTCTTC. It is translated as CASSEFVYNEQFF.

The V and J genes are TRBV28 and TRBJ2-3; 10 bases agree with TRBD2. The germline CDR1 and CDR2 sequences are MDHEN and SYDVKM. The CDR3 has 16 residues. The junction had 3 bases not matched to a gene; V was cut back by 2 bases and J by 1 base. CDR3 sequence reads: CASSLTLAGGTDTQYF. The DNA for the CDR3 is TGTGCCAGCAGTTTAACCCTAGCGGGAGGCACAGATACGCAGTATTTT.

The chain uses TRBV25-1 and TRBJ1-2; D unclear. Trimming took off 1 base at V and 8 bases at J, with 14 bases between the two ends. From germline, CDR1 is MGHDK and CDR2 SYGVNS. The CDR3 extends over 14 amino acids. CDR3 sequence: CASSELNGVRGYTF. The CDR3 nucleotides read TGTGCCAGCAGTGAATTAAACGGAGTTCGAGGCTACACCTTC.

In its sample, this clonotype was seen once. This rearrangement joins TRBV20-1 to TRBJ1-2; the D is unclear. V shed 6 bases and J shed 5 bases, with 13 bases lying between them. This CDR3 comprises 12 residues. The germline gives CDR1 DFQATT, CDR2 SNEGSKA (reference sequence). CDR3: CSAVVFLYGYTF. DNA for the CDR3: TGCAGTGCCGTGGTCTTTCTTTATGGCTACACCTTC.

This clonotype was counted many times. V and J are TRBV4-1 and TRBJ2-2, with D hard to call. V lost 5 bases and J lost 0, with 13 bases in between. The CDR3 runs 16 residues. Per germline, CDR1 MGHRA and CDR2 YSYEKL. CDR3 residues: CASSGSHSANTGELFF. CDR3 nucleotides: TGCGCCAGCAGCGGTAGCCATTCCGCGAACACCGGGGAGCTGTTTTTT.

This clonotype was seen a handful of times. V and J are TRBV6-1 and TRBJ1-2; 7 positions agree with TRBD1. The CDR3 extends over 13 amino acids. Germline trimming cut 4 bases from V and 8 bases from J; bases unmatched to any gene: 7. Per germline, CDR1 MNHNS and CDR2 SASEGT. The chain's CDR3 is CASSAGTVRGYTF. The CDR3 region has the DNA TGTGCCAGCAGTGCCGGGACAGTACGGGGCTACACCTTC.

This clonotype has at least ten counts. The V and J genes are TRBV7-2 and TRBJ1-1; 7 bases map to TRBD1. The germline gives CDR1 SGHTA, CDR2 FQGNSA. Unmatched junction bases numbered 6, after V lost 5 bases and J lost 0 bases. The CDR3 length is 15 residues. CDR3 region: CASSIDRAVNTEAFF. In DNA, the CDR3 is TGTGCCAGCAGCATAGACAGGGCTGTGAACACTGAAGCTTTCTTT.

This clonotype was counted a few times. The V and J genes are TRBV20-1 and TRBJ1-5, with unresolved D. CDR3 size: 12 residues. Deletions cut 2 bases from V and 6 bases from J, with 8 bases between. The V gene's germline CDR1 is DFQATT and CDR2 SNEGSKA (reference sequence). CDR3 protein: CSARTGTQPQHF. As DNA, the CDR3 is TGCAGTGCTAGAACGGGTACTCAGCCCCAGCATTTT.

Note on this clonotype: A much bigger clone sits one base away, suggesting this may be a read error. V and J are TRBV11-1 and TRBJ1-1; D possibly corresponds to TRBD1 (5 bases). This CDR3 has 15 residues. The germline gives CDR1 SGHAT, CDR2 FQDESV (reference sequence). V lost 5 bases and J 1 base, leaving 14 bases between the germline ends. As DNA, the CDR3 is TGTGCCAGCAGCCTTCGGACAAAGTCGAACACTGAAGCTTTCTTT. It translates to CASSLRTKSNTEAFF.